One T cell receptor (beta chain) is described in this entry. Its antigen remains unknown. TCRdb's copy holds only in-frame clones and misses some; the assay was immunoSEQ multiplex PCR. Here the sample spans around 97,000 clones, around nine tenths being singletons. This record belongs to a study of graft-versus-host responses after intestinal transplantation. The germline V and J ends were trimmed by 3 bases and 0 bases, with 8 bases remaining between them. CDR1 SGHVS and CDR2 FNYEAQ come from the germline V gene. The CDR3 loop spans 14 amino acids. The clonotype originates from a human donor who received an intestinal transplant. The specimen comprised unstimulated CD8+ T cells sorted from spleen or lymph node cells, sampled before intestinal transplant. V gene TRBV7-6 combines with J gene TRBJ1-1; D ambiguous. CDR3 nucleotides: TGTGCCAGCAGCTTGGGCTCCCTGAACACTGAAGCTTTCTTT. Encoded protein: CASSLGSLNTEAFF.